This is a list of T cell receptor beta chains from one sample in a study of blood T cell repertoires in COVID-19. The protocol was immunoSEQ multiplex PCR, while the TCRdb copy is restricted to in-frame clones and leaves out a portion. The sample lists over 55,000 clones, 82% occurring once. Specimen: peripheral blood. The receptors derive from a human donor in a cohort sampled during active COVID-19. CDR3s include the opening cysteine and the closing phenylalanine or tryptophan. Fields, in order: V gene, J gene, D gene, clone size, CDR3 protein, CDR3 DNA. A D gene is named only where the DNA matches it firmly. Clone size is not always given. Where it is, it says once, few, many or a class for expanded clones.

TRBV3-1/TRBV3-2	TRBJ1-1	TRBD1	.	CASSTRDRNPNTEAFF	TGTGCCAGCAGCACACGGGACAGGAACCCGAACACTGAAGCTTTCTTT
TRBV6-1	TRBJ2-2	.	.	CASSDPGWDTGELFF	TGTGCCAGCAGTGATCCAGGGTGGGATACCGGGGAGCTGTTTTTT
TRBV6-1	TRBJ1-3	TRBD1	.	CASSDRGNGGNTIYF	TGTGCCAGCAGTGACAGGGGGAATGGGGGAAACACCATATATTTT
TRBV9	TRBJ2-7	.	.	CASSGGPTGLEQYF	TGTGCCAGCAGCGGAGGTCCCACAGGGCTCGAGCAGTACTTC
TRBV18	TRBJ1-5	TRBD1	once	CASSPETGTILSEPQHF	TGTGCCAGCTCGCCCGAGACAGGGACCATTCTAAGCGAGCCCCAGCATTTT
TRBV12-3/TRBV12-4	TRBJ2-3	.	once	CASSYSHTDTQYF	TGTGCCAGCAGTTACAGCCACACAGATACGCAGTATTTT
TRBV6-6	TRBJ2-1	.	.	CASSYSISGGLNEQFF	TGTGCCAGCAGTTACTCGATTTCGGGGGGCCTCAATGAGCAGTTCTTC
TRBV6-5	TRBJ1-1	.	.	CASRLTGKAFF	TGTGCCAGCAGGCTGACGGGAAAGGCTTTCTTT
TRBV27	TRBJ1-1	TRBD1	.	CASSLRGHTEAFF	TGTGCCAGCAGTTTAAGGGGGCACACTGAAGCTTTCTTT
TRBV15	TRBJ1-2	TRBD1	.	CATSSSFGQAHYGYTF	TGTGCCACCAGCAGTTCCTTCGGACAGGCCCACTATGGCTACACCTTC
TRBV5-4	TRBJ2-6	.	.	CASSLALTGANVLTF	TGTGCCAGCAGCTTGGCCCTAACTGGGGCCAACGTCCTGACTTTC
TRBV28	TRBJ2-5	.	once	CASSLGREIETQYF	TGTGCCAGCAGTTTAGGCCGGGAAATAGAGACCCAGTACTTC
TRBV11-2	TRBJ2-5	TRBD1	.	CASKLAGTGLETQYF	TGTGCCAGCAAACTCGCCGGGACAGGGTTAGAGACCCAGTACTTC
TRBV7-2	TRBJ1-1	.	.	CASSLAAGADTEAFF	TGTGCCAGCAGCTTAGCGGCTGGGGCCGACACTGAAGCTTTCTTT
TRBV7-3	TRBJ2-1	.	few	CASSFSRGWNNEQFF	TGTGCCAGCAGCTTTAGCCGGGGTTGGAACAATGAGCAGTTCTTC
TRBV5-1	TRBJ1-2	TRBD1	.	CASRSTGQVVNYGYTF	TGCGCCAGCAGATCGACGGGACAGGTGGTTAACTATGGCTACACCTTC
TRBV7-2	TRBJ1-4	TRBD1	.	CASSSGQGAPNEKLFF	TGTGCCAGCAGCTCGGGACAGGGGGCGCCTAATGAAAAACTGTTTTTT
TRBV6-5	TRBJ2-6	.	.	CASSRWSGANVLTF	TGTGCCAGCAGTCGGTGGTCGGGGGCCAACGTCCTGACTTTC
TRBV2	TRBJ1-2	TRBD1	.	CATSAWGQGPGGYTF	TGTGCCACCTCGGCTTGGGGACAGGGGCCGGGAGGCTACACCTTC
TRBV7-8	TRBJ1-6	.	once	CASSFPTSGLAPLHF	TGTGCCAGCAGCTTCCCGACATCAGGTTTGGCACCCCTCCACTTT
TRBV2	TRBJ1-2	.	.	CASIPGQRNYGYTF	TGTGCCAGCATTCCGGGACAACGTAACTATGGCTACACCTTC
TRBV11-3	TRBJ1-1	.	.	CASSLPLTEAFF	TGTGCCAGCAGCCTCCCGTTGACTGAAGCTTTCTTT
TRBV28	TRBJ1-5	.	.	CASRLQGQSNQPQHF	TGTGCCAGCAGACTCCAGGGGCAAAGCAATCAGCCCCAGCATTTT
TRBV19	TRBJ2-2	.	.	CASSSVRGGELFF	TGTGCCAGTAGTTCCGTCAGGGGCGGGGAGCTGTTTTTT
TRBV18	TRBJ2-1	TRBD2	.	CASSPLSLAGSYNEQFF	TGTGCCAGCTCACCACTTTCTCTAGCGGGCTCCTACAATGAGCAGTTCTTC